This is a list of T cell receptor beta chains from one sample in a study of Graves' ophthalmopathy and Graves' hyperthyroidism. TCRdb recomputed calls from the multiplex PCR reads with MiXCR, one row per CDR3 protein. The table lists approximately 210,000 distinct CDR3 sequences, 25% to 30% of them singletons, with 9.1% in the top ten. The specimen was peripheral blood. The receptors originated from a man aged 50 or older with Graves' ophthalmopathy. CDR3s include the opening cysteine and the closing phenylalanine or tryptophan. A D gene is named only where the DNA matches it firmly. Only part of the rows carry a size: once, few, many, or a class if the clone is expanded.

D gene	clone size	V gene	CDR3 length	J gene	CDR3 protein	CDR3 DNA
TRBD1	many	TRBV7-6	14	TRBJ2-7	CASSGGDRVYEQYF	TGTGCCAGCAGCGGTGGAGACAGGGTCTACGAGCAGTACTTC
.	many	TRBV5-1	15	TRBJ2-7	CASSLGSGGLGEQYF	TGCGCCAGCAGTTTAGGGTCTGGAGGGCTCGGCGAGCAGTACTTC
.	few	TRBV6-5	14	TRBJ1-1	CASSSPTGFTEAFF	TGTGCCAGCAGTTCCCCCACAGGGTTCACTGAAGCTTTCTTT
.	.	TRBV7-9	15	TRBJ1-1	CASSTYREMNTEAFF	TGTGCCAGTAGTACTTACAGGGAGATGAACACTGAAGCTTTCTTT
.	many	TRBV19	15	TRBJ2-7	CASSPSGTGSYEQYF	TGTGCCAGTAGTCCTTCGGGTACCGGCTCCTACGAGCAGTACTTC
.	.	TRBV27	16	TRBJ1-5	CASGPGRTYSNQPQHF	TGTGCCAGCGGCCCCGGACGGACCTATAGCAATCAGCCCCAGCATTTT
.	.	TRBV25-1	18	TRBJ1-1	CASSDGFGGGGGRTEAFF	TGTGCCAGCAGTGATGGATTTGGGGGAGGAGGCGGTCGGACTGAAGCTTTCTTT
.	many	TRBV7-2	13	TRBJ1-5	CASSLGGFQPQHF	TGTGCCAGCAGCTTAGGGGGGTTTCAGCCCCAGCATTTT
TRBD2	many	TRBV3-1	17	TRBJ2-2	CASSQAGGSRNTGELFF	TGTGCCAGCAGCCAAGCGGGAGGCTCTAGGAACACCGGGGAGCTGTTTTTT
TRBD1	many	TRBV6-2/TRBV6-3	16	TRBJ1-1	CASDPTLTGENTEAFF	TGTGCCAGCGATCCCACTTTGACAGGGGAGAACACTGAAGCTTTCTTT
.	many	TRBV19	14	TRBJ2-7	CASSTVRGSYEQYF	TGTGCCAGTAGTACCGTTAGAGGGTCGTACGAGCAGTACTTC
.	many	TRBV29-1	11	TRBJ2-7	CSVVGAYEQYF	TGCAGCGTTGTAGGAGCCTACGAGCAGTACTTC
.	many	TRBV6-5	13	TRBJ2-7	CASVGGQFYEQYF	TGTGCCAGCGTAGGGGGACAATTTTACGAGCAGTACTTC
.	.	TRBV19	15	TRBJ2-5	CASSSRRGARETQYF	TGTGCCAGTAGTTCGCGTCGTGGCGCCAGGGAGACCCAGTACTTC
TRBD1	many	TRBV27	13	TRBJ2-7	CASSLAGGHEQYF	TGTGCCAGCAGTTTAGCAGGGGGCCACGAGCAGTACTTC
TRBD1	many	TRBV15	14	TRBJ1-5	CATNRDRLNQPQHF	TGTGCCACCAACCGGGACAGACTCAATCAGCCCCAGCATTTT
.	.	TRBV28	14	TRBJ2-2	CASQGSMNTGELFF	TGTGCCAGCCAGGGAAGTATGAACACCGGGGAGCTGTTTTTT
.	many	TRBV12-3/TRBV12-4	12	TRBJ1-1	CASRITNTEAFF	TGTGCCAGCAGAATTACGAACACTGAAGCTTTCTTT
.	many	TRBV18	13	TRBJ1-5	CASSPGLNQPQHF	TGTGCCAGCTCACCGGGCCTCAATCAGCCCCAGCATTTT
.	many	TRBV20-1	19	TRBJ1-1	CSAFPVGHPVGKVNTEAFF	TGCAGTGCTTTCCCTGTTGGACACCCGGTGGGTAAGGTGAACACTGAAGCTTTCTTT
TRBD2	.	TRBV20-1	15	TRBJ2-7	CSADGAQRGAYEQYF	TGCAGTGCTGACGGGGCGCAGCGGGGAGCCTACGAGCAGTACTTC
TRBD2	.	TRBV12-3/TRBV12-4	18	TRBJ2-5	CASSLSPTSGGGQETQYF	TGTGCCAGCAGTTTATCCCCTACTAGCGGAGGGGGGCAAGAGACCCAGTACTTC